This T cell receptor (beta chain) is from a study of blood T cell repertoires in COVID-19. Study at large: The origin of the acute and convalescent COVID-19 samples was the United States, Italy and Spain.

Seattle cases were enrolled at active infection and followed longitudinally. The CDR3 consists of 16 residues. CDR1 and CDR2 (germline): SQVTM, ANQGSEA. V shed 6 bases and J shed 1 base, with 21 bases lying between them. This clone has more than one count but fewer than ten. Per the original methods: How many nucleated cells were present was estimated from reference gene primer amplification. The protocol was immunoSEQ multiplex PCR, while the TCRdb copy is restricted to in-frame clones and leaves out a portion. V, J and clone size were drawn from that table, and D and trimming were deduced from the DNA. The sample shows about 200,000 clones, less than 95% of them seen only once.

The V and J genes are TRBV29-1 and TRBJ1-1; possible D gene TRBD1, 5 bases. Sequenced material: peripheral blood. The sequence was collected from a man aged 25 to 40 with COVID-19, enrolled during active disease. The CDR3 DNA reads as TGCAGCGTGATCGAACAGGACCTCGGGTGGAACACTGAAGCTTTCTTT. It translates to CSVIEQDLGWNTEAFF.